Sequencing of this T cell receptor beta chain was carried out in a study of T cells after yellow fever vaccination. Findings and caveats of the study: Reappearing after the booster were most of the clones from primary vaccination (roughly 96% CD4, around 88% CD8).

TCRdb re-called the 5' RACE reads through MiXCR, storing one row per CDR3 protein. The sample shows approximately 340,000 distinct CDR3 sequences, roughly 9.4% of them seen only once. This clonotype was counted only a few times. No antigen is known for it. V was clipped by 6 bases and J by 7 bases, with 10 bases between them. Germline CDR1 is MNHEY and CDR2 is SVGAGI. CDR3 length equals 12 residues. The source is a man aged 18 to 30 who received the YFV17D yellow fever vaccine. The chain couples TRBV6-5 to TRBJ2-1, with D uncertain. The sample in question was PBMCs, obtained on the day of the first yellow fever vaccination. CDR3: CASSSDLNEQFF. The CDR3 DNA sequence: TGTGCCAGCAGCTCGGACCTTAATGAGCAGTTCTTC.